This T cell receptor beta chain was sequenced for a study of blood T cell repertoires in COVID-19. Study summary: Sites in the United States, Italy and Spain provided acute and convalescent COVID-19 samples.

Participant reports of clinical history set cohort assignment. Exposed study participants had met a COVID-19 case within 2 weeks before entry. CDR1 MDHEN and CDR2 SYDVKM come from the germline V gene. The V and J ends lost 5 bases and 0 bases respectively, with 14 bases between them. CDR3 length: 15 residues. In the original workflow: Scientists estimated how many nucleated cells there were by amplifying reference gene primers. Repertoires were generated with immunoSEQ multiplex PCR, while TCRdb's copy carries only in-frame clones and drops some. V and J calls plus clone size are reproduced from that table; the DNA served to infer D and trimming. The repertoire holds approximately 340,000 clones, with approximately 89% as singletons.

The receptor was derived from a woman aged 40 to 50 who had been exposed to COVID-19. V gene TRBV28 combines with J gene TRBJ2-7, with D maybe TRBD2 (6 bases). Sequencing input: PBMCs or T cells enriched from blood (not recorded which). CDR3 bases: TGTGCCAGCAGTCCCGCGGGACTGACCTCCTACGAGCAGTACTTC. Translating gives CASSPAGLTSYEQYF. Variable domain in full (rest from reference TRBV28 and TRBJ2-7): DVKVTQSSRYLVKRTGEKVFLECVQDMDHENMFWYRQDPGLGLRLIYFSYDVKMKEKGDIPEGYSVSREKKERFSLILESASTNQTSMYLCASSPAGLTSYEQYFGPGTRLTVT.